Given below is one T cell receptor beta chain in context. These data belong to a study of blood T cell repertoires in COVID-19. Cohort 3 donors were reported recovered after two negative PCRs, clearance, or symptom resolution. In the original analysis: Reference gene primer amplification yielded estimated nucleated cell counts. The method was immunoSEQ multiplex PCR; TCRdb's version includes in-frame clones alone and lacks a portion of them. Clone size and V and J calls were adopted from that table, with D and trimming inferred from the DNA. In the table there are fewer than 300,000 clones, 90% of which are singletons. The origin of this receptor is a woman aged 25 to 45 who had recovered from COVID-19. Source material: PBMCs or T cells enriched from blood (not recorded which).

For the CDR3, the DNA is TGTGCCAGCAGCACCCGCCAGACTAGCGGGACCGGAGATACGCAGTATTTT. Its protein product is CASSTRQTSGTGDTQYF. The genes are TRBV11-3 and TRBJ2-3, with TRBD2 identical over 11 bases. The CDR3 has 17 amino acids. V was clipped by 5 bases and J by 5 bases; unmatched bases: 12. Germline loops: CDR1 SGHNT, CDR2 YENEEA.